The clone carrying this T cell receptor (beta chain) was counted at least ten times. The authors ran a second PCR of about 6 to 11 cycles using a sample-barcoded 5' primer and a J-beta primer mix. Each CDR3 protein is one row after TCRdb ran MiXCR on the 5' RACE reads. The repertoire holds about 560,000 distinct CDR3 sequences, with roughly a quarter as singletons. CDR3 size: 12 residues. V lost 5 bases to trimming and J lost 0 bases, with 7 bases between them. CDR1 DFQATT and CDR2 SNEGSKA come from the germline V gene (reference sequence). This record comes from a study of blood T cells in healthy people across ages. The same data also contributed to another study, on T cells of mothers and their children. That work adds: Related and unrelated pairs show similar shaping of TCR recombination output by thymic selection.

The chain carries TRBV20-1 and TRBJ1-1; D is uncertain. Sequencing was done on a sample of blood. This clonotype was sampled from a boy younger than 10 in good health. The CDR3 spells CSADGLNTEAFF. The CDR3 region has the DNA TGCAGTGCTGACGGACTGAACACTGAAGCTTTCTTT.